Listed below are T cell receptor beta chains from one sample, sequenced in a study of identical twins. TCRdb itself ran the 5' RACE reads through MiXCR, one entry per CDR3 protein. The repertoire consists of 1.5 million to 2 million distinct CDR3 sequences, with more than 30% occurring once and the leading ten covering 0.27%. The sample taken for sequencing was cord blood. The receptors here all came from a newborn girl in good health. Each CDR3 is given without its conserved first and last residue. The size of a clone is reported for some rows only, either as once, few or many, or as a class for expanded clones.

clone size	V gene	J gene	CDR3 protein
few	TRBV28	TRBJ2-7	ASSLRREGLYEQY
.	TRBV25-1	TRBJ2-5	ASSYPPEGETQY
few	TRBV4-1	TRBJ2-1	ASSLSSGGPSSYNEQF
few	TRBV2	TRBJ2-1	ASSGQALSYNEQF
.	TRBV5-1	TRBJ2-1	ASSLAVGFYNEQF
.	TRBV12-3/TRBV12-4	TRBJ1-4	ASSLGKRKLF
few	TRBV7-2	TRBJ2-1	ASSFSREDYNEQF
.	TRBV20-1	TRBJ1-5	SASDGDQPQH
.	TRBV5-6	TRBJ2-1	ASSLKDTYNEQF
.	TRBV7-9	TRBJ2-3	ASSLARAVSTDTQY
many	TRBV5-1	TRBJ2-4	ASSVSGLMDIQY
.	TRBV11-2	TRBJ2-5	SSSLESWSQETQY
.	TRBV28	TRBJ2-1	ASRPGFYNEQF
few	TRBV4-2	TRBJ2-1	ASSQGGIRGGMF
few	TRBV6-5	TRBJ2-2	ASSYADTGELF
few	TRBV27	TRBJ2-4	ASRGGLGRTKNIQY
.	TRBV12-3/TRBV12-4	TRBJ2-1	ASRRTGRGF
.	TRBV6-5	TRBJ1-6	ASREGGYSPLH
.	TRBV12-3/TRBV12-4	TRBJ2-1	ASSLRFLNEQF
.	TRBV5-1	TRBJ2-5	ASSFQVSYERY